This is a list of T cell receptor beta chains from one sample in a study of T cell responses to AZD1222 COVID-19 vaccine. TCRdb keeps only in-frame clones here, not all; method: immunoSEQ multiplex PCR. The sample lists more than 150,000 clones, 87% occurring once. The sample consisted of peripheral blood, taken 28 days after the second AZD1222 dose. The source is an adult who received the AZD1222 COVID-19 vaccine. Each CDR3 is given without its conserved first and last residue.

v_call,j_call,cdr3_aa
TRBV9,TRBJ2-3,ASSPRAPPSTDTQY
TRBV5-4,TRBJ2-7,ASSLGFQRETEGWY
TRBV19,TRBJ1-5,ASSIGTGYNQPQH
TRBV11-2,TRBJ2-2,ASRWGTGELF
TRBV15,TRBJ2-7,ATSSSKYEQY
TRBV2,TRBJ1-1,ASRTTALNTEAF
TRBV20-1,TRBJ1-6,SVGGWGPIH
TRBV9,TRBJ1-3,ASRGGGSGNTIY
TRBV6-2/TRBV6-3,TRBJ1-1,ASSYRQVNTEAF
TRBV5-1,TRBJ2-3,ASSLGDTQY
TRBV6-1,TRBJ1-2,ASSEYLPGTGNGYT
TRBV4-3,TRBJ2-5,ASSQDGTAARTGETQY
TRBV29-1,TRBJ1-4,SVTGGTNEKLF
TRBV7-8,TRBJ2-7,ASSSKGQPAHEQY
TRBV6-2/TRBV6-3,TRBJ2-7,ASSYRERYEQY
TRBV7-7,TRBJ2-1,ASSLSYRDRTLLEQF
TRBV9,TRBJ1-1,ASSAQVGGAEAF
TRBV28,TRBJ1-3,ASSLFLVGISGNTIY
TRBV19,TRBJ2-1,ASSPGREGEQF
TRBV9,TRBJ1-1,ASNRGGEMNTEAF
TRBV5-6,TRBJ2-3,ASSSRAGGDTQY
TRBV11-1,TRBJ1-1,ASSRDSHNTEAF
TRBV18,TRBJ2-7,ASSSTGTPSYEQY
TRBV11-2,TRBJ2-7,ASSSTGPWTYEQY
TRBV6-4,TRBJ2-1,ASSDSGLAVNEQF